This T cell receptor beta chain is from a study of T cell changes during pregnancy in multiple sclerosis. The CDR3 covers 14 residues. The V gene's germline CDR1 is SGHRS and CDR2 YFSETQ. The V end lost 4 bases, the J end lost 0 bases, and 10 bases lay between the germline ends. Profiled with immunoSEQ multiplex PCR; TCRdb holds only in-frame clones, not every one. The sample holds some 32,000 clones, about nine tenths seen once. By share of the sample, this clone is medium-sized. The sequencing here drew on CD8+ T cells from peripheral blood mononuclear cells, taken in the second trimester of pregnancy. This rearrangement joins TRBV5-1 to TRBJ2-5, with a possible D match to TRBD1 (6 bases). The sequence was obtained from a female donor with multiple sclerosis, enrolled in a pregnancy study. CDR3 DNA sequence: TGCGCCAGCAGCCCCTGGACAGACCAAGAGACCCAGTACTTC. This translates into CASSPWTDQETQYF. Full variable domain (rest looked up from reference TRBV5-1 and TRBJ2-5): KAGVTQTPRYLIKTRGQQVTLSCSPISGHRSVSWYQQTPGQGLQFLFEYFSETQRNKGNFPGRFSGRQFSNSRSEMNVSTLELGDSALYLCASSPWTDQETQYFGPGTRLLVL.